These 5 T cell receptor beta chains originate from one sample sequenced in a study of CD8+ T cells in alopecia areata. The treatment was: oral pan-JAK inhibitor, 5-10 mg twice daily. RNA was isolated and reverse transcribed to cDNA, the sequencing template. Sequencing was performed with immunoSEQ multiplex PCR; in TCRdb, only in-frame clones are kept and a portion is missing. The sample lists about 180,000 clones; 51% were seen once. This specimen consisted of CD8+ T cells sorted from blood, obtained around week 54, from a patient treated with tofacitinib. Receptor source: a human donor with alopecia areata.

This clone was detected only once. CDR3 amino acids: CSVSGQGHYGYTF. The CDR3 DNA reads as TGCAGCGTTTCGGGACAGGGCCACTATGGCTACACCTTC. The rearrangement joins TRBV29-1 to TRBJ1-2, with 9 bases that match TRBD1. This CDR3 comprises 13 residues. Trimming removed 5 bases from V and 3 bases from J; junction bases left unmatched: 4. Germline V lookup: CDR1 SQVTM, CDR2 ANQGSEA.

The rearrangement uses TRBV2 and TRBJ2-7; TRBD2 agrees at 12 bases. The CDR3 has 15 amino acids. The V segment lost 6 bases and the J segment 0 bases; nucleotides outside the gene matches: 3. The germline V gene encodes CDR1 SNHLY and CDR2 FYNNEI. CDR3 coding DNA: TGTGCCAGCAGGGTACTAGCGGGGGGCTCCTACGAGCAGTACTTC. The encoded protein is CASRVLAGGSYEQYF.

The chain combines TRBV30 with TRBJ1-4; TRBD1 matches at 7 bases. Trimming at V came to 8 bases and at J to 8 bases, leaving 11 bases not matched to a gene. This CDR3 comprises 13 residues. Germline CDR1 is GTSNPN and CDR2 is SVGIG (reference sequence). The CDR3 coding sequence is TGTGCCAAGGATGAGGGGGCGAACGAAAAACTGTTTTTT. Amino acids: CAKDEGANEKLFF.

This sequence joins TRBV11-2 and TRBJ2-3, with 7 bases fitting TRBD1. Germline loops: CDR1 SGHAT, CDR2 FQNNGV. The CDR3 is 17 residues long. V lost 4 bases and J lost 2; bases outside the gene matches: 12. The chain's CDR3 is CASSWDPGTEITDTQYF. CDR3 nucleotide sequence: TGTGCCAGCAGCTGGGATCCCGGGACAGAGATCACAGATACGCAGTATTTT.

The rearrangement links TRBV7-3 to TRBJ2-2, with TRBD2 matching over 10 bases. V lost 2 bases, J lost 3 bases, and 9 bases stayed unmatched. The CDR3 has 18 amino acids. CDR1 and CDR2 (germline): SGHTA, FQGTGA. CDR3 bases: TGTGCCAGCAGCTTACTAGCGGGGGCGTCGAAGGACACCGGGGAGCTGTTTTTT. This encodes CASSLLAGASKDTGELFF.